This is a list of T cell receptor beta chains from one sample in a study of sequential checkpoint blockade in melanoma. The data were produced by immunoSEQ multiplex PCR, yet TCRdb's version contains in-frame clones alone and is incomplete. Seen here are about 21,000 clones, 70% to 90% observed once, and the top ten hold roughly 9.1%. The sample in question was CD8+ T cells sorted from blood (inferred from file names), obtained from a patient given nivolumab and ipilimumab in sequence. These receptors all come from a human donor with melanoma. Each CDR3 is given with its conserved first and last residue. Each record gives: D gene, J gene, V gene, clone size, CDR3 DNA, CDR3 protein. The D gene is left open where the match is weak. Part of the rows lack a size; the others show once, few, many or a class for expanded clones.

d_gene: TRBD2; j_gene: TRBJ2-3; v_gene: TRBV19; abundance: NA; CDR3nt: TGTGCCAGTAGTACCCGACTAGCGGGAGGCAGTAGCCACACAGATACGCAGTATTTT; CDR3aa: CASSTRLAGGSSHTDTQYF
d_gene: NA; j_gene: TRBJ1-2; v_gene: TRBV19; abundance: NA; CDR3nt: TGTGCCAGTAGTATGCCAGGGTATGGCTACACCTTC; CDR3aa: CASSMPGYGYTF
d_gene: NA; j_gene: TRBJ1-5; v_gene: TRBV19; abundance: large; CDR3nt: TGTGCCAGTAGCCTTGGAAGGAGGGCAAGCAATCAGCCCCAGCATTTT; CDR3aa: CASSLGRRASNQPQHF
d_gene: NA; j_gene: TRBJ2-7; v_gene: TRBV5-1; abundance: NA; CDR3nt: TGCGCCAGCAGCTTGCTGGGCCCCTACGAGCAGTACTTC; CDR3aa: CASSLLGPYEQYF
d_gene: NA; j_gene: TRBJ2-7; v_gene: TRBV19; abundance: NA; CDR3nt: TGTGCCAGTAGCGACTCGGCGGGACCCCCCTACGAGCAGTACTTC; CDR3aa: CASSDSAGPPYEQYF
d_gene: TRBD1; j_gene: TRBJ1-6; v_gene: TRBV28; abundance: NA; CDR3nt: TGTGCCAGCAGTTGGGGACAGTATAATTCACCCCTCCACTTT; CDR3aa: CASSWGQYNSPLHF
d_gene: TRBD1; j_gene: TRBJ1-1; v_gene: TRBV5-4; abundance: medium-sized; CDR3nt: TGTGCCAGCAGCTGGACTACAGGGGGCTCAGGCACTGAAGCTTTCTTT; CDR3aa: CASSWTTGGSGTEAFF
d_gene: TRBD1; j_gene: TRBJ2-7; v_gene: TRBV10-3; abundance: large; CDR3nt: TGTGCCATCAGTGACCCCGACAGGGTCGACGAGCAGTACTTC; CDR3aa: CAISDPDRVDEQYF
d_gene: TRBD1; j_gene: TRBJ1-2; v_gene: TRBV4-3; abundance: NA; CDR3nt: TGCGCCAGCAGCCTCTACAGGGGGCGGGTTAGCTATGGCTACACCTTC; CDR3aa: CASSLYRGRVSYGYTF
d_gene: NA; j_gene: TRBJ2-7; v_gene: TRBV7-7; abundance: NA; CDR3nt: TGTGCCAGCAGCCCAGCCCCTGAGGGTTACGAGCAGTACTTC; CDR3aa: CASSPAPEGYEQYF
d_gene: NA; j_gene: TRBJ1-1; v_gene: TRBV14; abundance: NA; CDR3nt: TGTGCCAGCAGCGGGCTGGAGGCGGAAGCTTTCTTT; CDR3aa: CASSGLEAEAFF
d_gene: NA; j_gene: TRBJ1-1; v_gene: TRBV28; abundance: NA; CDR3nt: TGTGCCAGCAGTTTCGTCGGGGGAGCTGAAGCTTTCTTT; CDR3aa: CASSFVGGAEAFF
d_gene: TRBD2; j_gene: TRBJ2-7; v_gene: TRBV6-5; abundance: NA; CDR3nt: TGTGCCAGCAGCCCGGGGACTAGCGAGCACGAGCAGTACTTC; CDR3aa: CASSPGTSEHEQYF
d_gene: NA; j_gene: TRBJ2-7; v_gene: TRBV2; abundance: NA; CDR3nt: TGTGCCAGCAGCCCGGACAGCAACTCCTACGAGCAGTACTTC; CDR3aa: CASSPDSNSYEQYF